This T cell receptor beta chain appears in the sequencing data of a study of response to subunit inactivated influenza vaccine. Findings and caveats of the study: Each seasonal flu vaccination may recruit only limited new T cells, authors suggested.

This clonotype was seen a few times. Its antigen is currently unknown. Trimming took off 4 bases at V and 6 bases at J, with 18 bases between the two ends. The CDR3 has 16 residues. Germline CDR1 and CDR2: KGHSH and LQKENI. TCRdb independently ran MiXCR on the RT-PCR reads; one entry per CDR3 protein. The sample contains about half a million distinct CDR3 sequences, around 8% of which appear only once. This chain joins TRBV18 and TRBJ2-2; TRBD2 is a possible D gene (6 bases). Sequenced material: PBMCs from blood, taken 23 months after vaccination. The receptor was isolated from a man between 50 and 70 years old who received an inactivated influenza vaccine. CDR3 in amino acids: CASSLRRGPPPGELFF. In nucleotides, the CDR3 is TGTGCCAGCTCACTGCGGAGGGGACCTCCTCCCGGGGAGCTGTTTTTT.